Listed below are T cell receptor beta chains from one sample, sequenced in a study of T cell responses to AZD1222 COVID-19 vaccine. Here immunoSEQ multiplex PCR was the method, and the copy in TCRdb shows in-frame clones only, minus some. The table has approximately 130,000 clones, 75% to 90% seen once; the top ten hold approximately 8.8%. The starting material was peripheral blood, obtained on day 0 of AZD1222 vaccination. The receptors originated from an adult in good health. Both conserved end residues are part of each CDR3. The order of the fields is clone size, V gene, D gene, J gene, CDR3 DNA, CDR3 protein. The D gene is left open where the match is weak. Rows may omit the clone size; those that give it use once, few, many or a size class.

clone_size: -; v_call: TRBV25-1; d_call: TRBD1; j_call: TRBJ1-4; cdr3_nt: TGTGCCAGCAGTGATTCCGACAGGGGGCGAAATGAAAAACTGTTTTTT; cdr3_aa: CASSDSDRGRNEKLFF
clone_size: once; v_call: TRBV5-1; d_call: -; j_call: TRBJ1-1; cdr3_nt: TGCGCCAGCAGCTTGGAGTCAGTGTTGAACACTGAAGCTTTCTTT; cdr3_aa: CASSLESVLNTEAFF
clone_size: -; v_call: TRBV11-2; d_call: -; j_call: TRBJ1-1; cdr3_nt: TGTGCCAGCAGCTTACAGAACACTGAAGCTTTCTTT; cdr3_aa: CASSLQNTEAFF
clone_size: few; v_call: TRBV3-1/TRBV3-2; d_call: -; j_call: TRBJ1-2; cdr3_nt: TGTGCCAGCAGCCAAGACTCGGTGGTTTCTCGCGGCTACACCTTC; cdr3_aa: CASSQDSVVSRGYTF
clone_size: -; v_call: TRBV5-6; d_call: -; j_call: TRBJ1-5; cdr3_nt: TGTGCCAGCAGCCTAGGAATCAGCAATCAGCCCCAGCATTTT; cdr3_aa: CASSLGISNQPQHF
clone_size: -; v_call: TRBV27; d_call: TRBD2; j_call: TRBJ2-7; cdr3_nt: TGTGCCAGCAGTCTCGGGACTATTTCCTACGAGCAGTACTTC; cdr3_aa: CASSLGTISYEQYF
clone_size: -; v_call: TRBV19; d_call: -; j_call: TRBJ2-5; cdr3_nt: TGTGCCAGTTCCCCCGGGACCTCCTTAGGCTTGTCGACCCAGTACTTC; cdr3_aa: CASSPGTSLGLSTQYF
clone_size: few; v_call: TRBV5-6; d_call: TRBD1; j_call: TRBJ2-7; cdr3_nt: TGTGCCAGCAGCCCGGGACAGGGGATTCCCTACGAGCAGTACTTC; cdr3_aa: CASSPGQGIPYEQYF
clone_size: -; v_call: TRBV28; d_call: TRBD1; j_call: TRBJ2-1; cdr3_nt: TGTGCCAGCATCGAATACGGGACAGGGGGCTCAGGGACCTACAATGAGCAGTTCTTC; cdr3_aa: CASIEYGTGGSGTYNEQFF
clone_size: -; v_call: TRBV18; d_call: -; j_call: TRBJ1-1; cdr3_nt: TGTGCCAGCTCACCACCAAAACGAGGGAGCACTGAAGCTTTCTTT; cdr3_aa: CASSPPKRGSTEAFF
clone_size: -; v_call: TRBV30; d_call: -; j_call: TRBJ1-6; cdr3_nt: TGTGCCTGGAGTGTCCAATCACCCCTCCACTTT; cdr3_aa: CAWSVQSPLHF
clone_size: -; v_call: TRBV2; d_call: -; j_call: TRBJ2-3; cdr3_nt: TGTGCCAGCAGACGACAGGGAGGGAACACAGATACGCAGTATTTT; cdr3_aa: CASRRQGGNTDTQYF
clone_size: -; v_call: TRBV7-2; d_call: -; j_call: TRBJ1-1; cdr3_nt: TGTGCCAGCGGCCGAAGGTCGACAGAAGAAGCTTTCTTT; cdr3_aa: CASGRRSTEEAFF
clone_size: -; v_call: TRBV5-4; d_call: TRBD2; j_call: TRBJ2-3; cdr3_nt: TGTGCCAGCAGCCAGAGCCTAGCGGGAGGGCCGGGCACAGATACGCAGTATTTT; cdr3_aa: CASSQSLAGGPGTDTQYF
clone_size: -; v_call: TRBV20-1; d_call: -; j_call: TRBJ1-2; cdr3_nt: TGCAGTGCCCAAGGACAGCGAGGCTACACCTTC; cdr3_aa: CSAQGQRGYTF
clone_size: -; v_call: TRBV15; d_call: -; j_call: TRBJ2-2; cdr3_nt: TGTGCCACCACTGAGCCAGGCCTAAGGGGTGTAGGGGAGCTGTTTTTT; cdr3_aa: CATTEPGLRGVGELFF
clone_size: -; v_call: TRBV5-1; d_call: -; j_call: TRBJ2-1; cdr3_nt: TGCGCCAGCAGCTTGGAAGGGGGGTCCTACAATGAGCAGTTCTTC; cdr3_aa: CASSLEGGSYNEQFF
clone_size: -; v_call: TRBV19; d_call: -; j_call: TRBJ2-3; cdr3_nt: TGTGCCAGTAGTATAGGACTCGGGGGTTATACGCAGTATTTT; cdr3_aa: CASSIGLGGYTQYF
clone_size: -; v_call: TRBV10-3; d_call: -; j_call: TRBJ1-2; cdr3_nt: TGTGCCCTAGGAGGGGACGGACCCGCTCAAAACTATGGCTACACCTTC; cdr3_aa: CALGGDGPAQNYGYTF
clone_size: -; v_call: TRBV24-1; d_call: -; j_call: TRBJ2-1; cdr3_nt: TGTGCCACCAGTGGCCCAGCGGTAAATGAGCAGTTCTTC; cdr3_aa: CATSGPAVNEQFF
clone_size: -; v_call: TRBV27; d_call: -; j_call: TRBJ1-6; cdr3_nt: TGTGCCAGCAGTTTCTACAGGGAAAATTCACCCCTCCACTTT; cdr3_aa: CASSFYRENSPLHF
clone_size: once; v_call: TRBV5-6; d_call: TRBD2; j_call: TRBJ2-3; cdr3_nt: TGTGCCAGCAGCCTCCCGACTAGCGGGACCACAGATACGCAGTATTTT; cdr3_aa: CASSLPTSGTTDTQYF
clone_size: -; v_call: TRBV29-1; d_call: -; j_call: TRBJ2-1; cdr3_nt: TGCAGCGTGGTTATTAGGACGGTGGACTGGTTCTTC; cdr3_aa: CSVVIRTVDWFF
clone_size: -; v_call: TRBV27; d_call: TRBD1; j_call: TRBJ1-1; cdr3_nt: TGTGCCAGCAGTTTCCGGCCCGGGACAGCGAACACTGAAGCTTTCTTT; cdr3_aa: CASSFRPGTANTEAFF
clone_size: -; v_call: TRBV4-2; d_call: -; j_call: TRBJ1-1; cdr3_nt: TGTGCCAGCATGGGGGGGGGAACTGAAGCTTTCTTT; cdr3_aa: CASMGGGTEAFF